These 9 T cell receptor beta chains were sequenced from one sample in a study of T cell repertoires in ileal Crohn's disease. The repertoire was sequenced with immunoSEQ multiplex PCR; TCRdb's copy has only in-frame clones and lacks some. The sample consists of about 12,000 clones, approximately 85% of them appearing once. The time point denotes: neoterminal ileum biopsy at postoperative endoscopy, about 6 months after surgery. The sample consisted of ileal tissue. These receptor sequences come from an adult with Crohn's disease.

CDR3 loop: CASSLIQGGQPQHF. CDR3 bases: TGTGCCAGCAGTTTAATCCAGGGTGGTCAGCCCCAGCATTTT. The chain is built from TRBV6-6 and TRBJ1-5; maybe TRBD1 (5 bases). V dropped 4 bases and J dropped 6 bases, with 13 bases sitting between them. The CDR3 runs 14 residues. The germline V gene encodes CDR1 MNHNY and CDR2 SVGAGI (reference sequence).

This sequence joins TRBV6-5 and TRBJ1-1; possible D gene TRBD1, 5 bases. CDR3 length: 14 residues. Trimming stripped 5 bases from V and 0 bases from J, with 10 bases between. Germline loops: CDR1 MNHEY, CDR2 SVGAGI. The CDR3 protein is CASSMGHMNTEAFF. In nucleotides, the CDR3 is TGTGCCAGCAGTATGGGGCACATGAACACTGAAGCTTTCTTT.

This clone has a single count. J is TRBJ1-1 and V is TRBV28; D ambiguous. The CDR3 is 13 residues long. V dropped 2 bases and J dropped 7 bases, with 11 bases sitting between them. From germline, CDR1 is MDHEN and CDR2 SYDVKM. The CDR3 is CASSLSLNGEAFF. CDR3 nucleotides: TGTGCCAGCAGTTTAAGCCTAAATGGTGAAGCTTTCTTT.

J is TRBJ2-7 and V is TRBV5-6; 8 bases are a match to TRBD1. The ends lost 3 bases at V and 0 bases at J; junction bases unmatched: 8. Per germline, CDR1 SGHDT and CDR2 YYEEEE. The CDR3 consists of 16 residues. CDR3 nucleotides: TGTGCCAGCAGCTCCCACCGGGACAGGAGCTCCTACGAGCAGTACTTC. Translation gives CASSSHRDRSSYEQYF.

The rearrangement links TRBV6-1 to TRBJ1-2; D is possibly TRBD1 (6 bases). The CDR3 totals 13 residues. Trimming shortened V by 5 bases and J by 6 bases, and 13 bases separated the two germline ends. The germline gives CDR1 MNHNS, CDR2 SASEGT. The CDR3 nucleotides read TGTGCCAGCAGTCTCACAGGGAAAGATGGCTACACCTTC. This codes for CASSLTGKDGYTF.

This clone was detected once. The chain uses TRBV15 and TRBJ2-5, with 9 positions matching TRBD1. CDR3 size: 17 residues. V gave up 2 bases and J gave up 5 bases; unmatched junction bases: 12. Germline V lookup: CDR1 LNHNV, CDR2 YYDKDF (reference sequence). The CDR3 loop reads CATSRFGGQGGEETQYF. The CDR3 nucleotides read TGTGCCACCAGCAGATTTGGGGGACAGGGCGGTGAGGAGACCCAGTACTTC.

The J gene is TRBJ1-1, the V gene TRBV5-1, with 7 bases identical to TRBD1. Germline-derived CDR1 and CDR2 are SGHRS and YFSETQ. This CDR3 spans 16 amino acids. Germline trimming cut 0 bases from V and 3 bases from J; bases unmatched to any gene: 8. Here the CDR3 DNA reads TGCGCCAGCAGCTTGGAGCCAGGGGGAAGTTACACTGAAGCTTTCTTT. Its protein is CASSLEPGGSYTEAFF.

J is TRBJ2-5 and V is TRBV2; 13 bases align to TRBD2. The CDR3 has 13 residues. Germline values: CDR1 SNHLY, CDR2 FYNNEI. J lost 12 bases, V lost 5 bases, and 6 bases had no gene match. The CDR3 is CASSTGTSGKEYF. The CDR3 DNA sequence: TGTGCCAGCAGTACCGGGACTAGCGGGAAGGAGTACTTC.

The gene calls are TRBV5-1 and TRBJ2-3; TRBD2 agrees at 8 bases. CDR1 is SGHRS and CDR2 is YFSETQ in the germline V gene. The CDR3 contains 13 residues. V shed 4 bases and J 4 bases; nucleotides not matched to a gene: 2. The CDR3 here is CASSQGLADTQYF. The CDR3 bases are TGCGCCAGCAGCCAGGGACTAGCAGATACGCAGTATTTT. The variable domain in full, completed from reference TRBV5-1 and TRBJ2-3, reads KAGVTQTPRYLIKTRGQQVTLSCSPISGHRSVSWYQQTPGQGLQFLFEYFSETQRNKGNFPGRFSGRQFSNSRSEMNVSTLELGDSALYLCASSQGLADTQYFGPGTRLTVL.